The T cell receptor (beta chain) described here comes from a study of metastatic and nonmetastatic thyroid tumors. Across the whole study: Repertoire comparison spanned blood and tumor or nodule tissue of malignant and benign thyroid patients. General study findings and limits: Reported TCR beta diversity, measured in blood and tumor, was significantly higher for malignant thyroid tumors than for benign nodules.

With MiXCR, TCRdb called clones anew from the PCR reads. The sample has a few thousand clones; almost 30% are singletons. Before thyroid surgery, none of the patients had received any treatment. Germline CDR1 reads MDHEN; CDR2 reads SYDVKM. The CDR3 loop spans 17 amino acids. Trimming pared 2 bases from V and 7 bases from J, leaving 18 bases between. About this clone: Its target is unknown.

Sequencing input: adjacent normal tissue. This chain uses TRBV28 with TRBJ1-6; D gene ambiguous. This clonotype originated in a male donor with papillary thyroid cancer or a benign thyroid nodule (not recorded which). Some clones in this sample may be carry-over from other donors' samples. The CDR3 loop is CASSLLSLSSTNSPLHF. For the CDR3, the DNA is TGTGCCAGCAGTTTACTTAGTCTCTCTAGCACCAATTCACCCCTCCACTTT.